Listed below are T cell receptor beta chains from one sample, sequenced in a study of radiotherapy plus CTLA-4 blockade in lung cancer. TCRdb's copy holds only in-frame clones and misses some; the assay was immunoSEQ multiplex PCR. The repertoire has more than 60,000 clones, 76% of them found once; the top ten carry about 3%. The material sequenced was peripheral blood, taken from a patient treated with radiotherapy plus ipilimumab. The receptors shown here come from a human donor with non-small cell lung cancer who had a complete response to radiotherapy plus ipilimumab. The CDR3 runs from the conserved cysteine through the conserved F or W.

v_call cdr3_aa
TRBV5-8 CASSPLYEQYF
TRBV18 CASSPTRQRQTRSYNEQFF
TRBV7-8 CASSLAGQNSYGYTF
TRBV6-5 CASSERRAGDTIYF
TRBV7-3 CASSYSLAGNTDTQYF
TRBV6-6 CASTPGQNYGYTF
TRBV30 CAWSAGDFGSPLHF
TRBV6-5 CASSYPWTGGPPLHF
TRBV6-1 CASSGPGQGRVVDEKLFF
TRBV28 CASSYPKAGGVDTQYF
TRBV6-5 CASSYSQRGANSPLHF
TRBV4-1 CASSQLAPSPDTQYF
TRBV9 CASRAQGNSPLHF
TRBV30 CAWSVPPLPEAFF
TRBV7-3 CASSLKPAGGSETQYF
TRBV28 CASSIGGASSGANVLTF
TRBV6-6 CASSSTGTTYEQYF
TRBV30 CAWSRDNNIQYF
TRBV19 CASSIVLTERRTEAFF
TRBV6-6 CASTSSGRNTEAFF
TRBV5-8 CASSLVRITGELFF
TRBV28 CASSVGGLETQYF
TRBV13 CASSLIGGGTYNEQLF
TRBV10-3 CAIRKGQGSYEQYF
TRBV2 CASTRGQYNEQFF
TRBV6-8 CASSKPDRAYYGYTF
TRBV19 CASSTSGYSNQPQHF
TRBV28 CASTGVPDNQPQHF
TRBV27 CASNSGSGSDEQFF
TRBV10-3 CAIGGQGAEVREQYF
TRBV19 CASSITSGRALETQYF
TRBV5-1 CASSLGGGPAYGYTF
TRBV2 CASSAQGMTNEKLFF
TRBV28 CASSSAGGSDTQYF
TRBV1 CTSRTAGTGGGGELFF
TRBV7-2 CASSARQGPYEQYF
TRBV30 CAWRRQGYTEAFF
TRBV2 CASSPPHRRGGLADEQYF
TRBV15 CATSRDYGVGELFF
TRBV5-6 CASSSGLAGGSYNEQFF
TRBV7-6 CASSLARIPQETQYF
TRBV27 CASSLWNGRGAHQPQHF
TRBV28 CASSFGTGRSGANVLTF
TRBV25-1 CASYPQGGPNTEAFF
TRBV30 CAWSVSRGRRNTEAFF
TRBV28 CASGDRVYEQYF
TRBV18 CASSPPGGLSPLHF
TRBV28 CASIRGTGYGYTF
TRBV28 CASTPSTGASNQPQHF
TRBV4-1 CASSRRQEPGTQYF
TRBV5-1 CASSLGGQINSYEQYF
TRBV19 CASSRREGNNEQFF
TRBV16 CASSQSLGVNTEAFF